This T cell receptor beta chain is from a study of cytomegalovirus exposure and HLA in healthy donors (dated by TCRdb to between 2016 and 2019). Looking at the study overall: An earlier analysis of about 560 of the donors reported 250 to 350 Gb of sequence data and 117 million unique TCR beta sequences obtained from about 170 million T cells. To decide whether each TCR beta V gene segment behaved as functional or pseudogenic, an earlier analysis of 587 of the donors relied on high-throughput TCR beta sequencing. In a later genetic analysis, genome-wide SNP genotypes for about 55% of the roughly 700 donors were used, and that subset was treated as a discovery cohort. To predict cytomegalovirus infection status, the study brought together high-throughput TCR immunosequencing, statistical association of individual TCRs with disease status, and machine learning. HLA typing included class I and class II loci at four-digit resolution. Across about 380 genotyped donors of the cohort, an average of approximately 220,000 unique TCR beta nucleotide sequences per donor were sequenced, and approximately 19% of those sequences were non-productive. The aim of the study was to test whether cataloging public T cell receptors could identify signatures of past pathogen exposure. The number of typed donors differed by locus: roughly 629-640 for A, B, C, DRB1 and DQB1; 500 to 550 for DQA1; some 610 for DPA1; and around 470 for DPB1. Of the roughly 390 genotyped donors, approximately 83% fell in the genetic ancestry cluster associated with self-reported Caucasian donors. All discovery cohort repertoires had been generated on a single sequencing platform. A later analysis re-examined previously published TCR beta repertoires from more than 550 donors and added high-resolution HLA genotyping to investigate patterns of TCR occurrence. Roughly five DR-DQ haplotypes were treated as single units for association and clustering because of strong linkage in the cohort. In the later analysis, no new phenotypic data were used to find candidate immune exposures; instead, reliance was placed on TCR beta sequences and their occurrence across donors. Along with the roughly 700-subject first cohort, a separate validation cohort of around 110 different subjects was used. Donor age, sex, ethnicity and CMV serostatus were collected together with the repertoire data. Roughly 300 gigabases of sequencing data and approximately 80 million unique TCR sequences were included in an early release covering 550 to 800 HLA-typed donors. The study profiled the T cell repertoires of fewer than 850 subjects by immunosequencing and related them to cytomegalovirus serostatus. Overall study results and their limits: Some IMGT-functional V segments, including TRBV6-2 and TRBV6-3, could not be distinguished by the 87-base-pair reads and were therefore excluded. Linkage disequilibrium might explain the correlated functional status among segregating V segments, but an unknown experimental factor could not be ruled out. When HLA alleles, especially DR and DQ, strongly co-occurred, TCR associations were difficult to assign to individual alleles. A later analysis found that most CMV-associated TCR beta chains appeared HLA-restricted, with HLA associations seemingly driven largely by CMV exposure. In the study, 164 TCR beta chains were listed as associated with cytomegalovirus. A further reported finding was that TCR beta sequences accurately predicted the HLA-A and HLA-B alleles for most subjects in the first cohort. In vitro tests confirmed that three of the cytomegalovirus-associated TCR beta chains recognize cytomegalovirus antigens. The presence/absence analyses assumed that sequencing depth was roughly uniform across donors, and that assumption may not be true. Only TCR beta chains were sequenced in this cohort, and the absence of alpha or paired-chain data limited detectable features. According to a later genetic analysis, donors in an Asian-associated ancestry cluster had fewer N-insertions in productive TCRs than the approximately 630-donor mean. Immune exposure information for the cohort was limited to CMV serostatus. Most TCR sequences were observed very rarely across donors, whereas some public TCRs were present in many individuals. The classifier was reported to diagnose cytomegalovirus status with high specificity and sensitivity in both the original cohort and the validation cohort. A group of highly shared sequence variants was considered likely to be a technical artifact of the sequencing pipeline. According to the authors, the approach could potentially be generalized to other disease states and immunological phenotypes. Several of the top co-occurrence clusters appeared to be linked to parvovirus B19, influenza, CMV and Epstein-Barr virus, according to a later analysis. Because HLA typing was missing for some donors at each locus, association tests included only the typed subset. Specific HLA alleles were associated with 15,000 to 20,000 TCR beta sequences at a false discovery rate of 0.05 in a later analysis. According to a later analysis, TCR association rates differed among HLA loci, with DRB1 alleles showing the most associated TCRs and HLA-C alleles showing the fewest. Compared with equally common non-associated chains, HLA-associated TCR beta chains in a later analysis were more clonally expanded and had lower generation probabilities. A later genetic analysis associated a missense DCLRE1C variant with V-gene and J-gene trimming of TCR beta chains, and an independent cohort replicated the association. Because counts were too low, roughly 16 rarely observed V segments, including chromosome 9 orphons, were left out of the earlier analysis of approximately 500 of the donors. In an earlier analysis of a few hundred of the donors, most TCR beta V segments were observed in productive rearrangements about 87% or about 30% of the time, broadly matching IMGT annotations.

The cohort consisted of 600 to 700 healthy bone marrow donors. At the time of sampling, every cohort member was nominally healthy, though immune exposures that went unrecorded were likely present. The donor tested CMV seropositive and was one of the 289 seropositive cohort members. Every donor gave a peripheral blood sample, and the peripheral blood mononuclear cells from that sample were used for TCR beta sequencing. The Qiagen DNeasy Blood Extraction Kit was used to extract genomic DNA from the blood cell samples. A note on this clone: It has no known antigen specificity. The record has no base qualities; no much larger clone is one base away.

Trimming takes 6 bases from V and 6 bases from J, and the germline ends sit 13 bases apart. The CDR3 holds 13 amino acids from the cysteine to the phenylalanine. Of all the DNA, just the CDR3 is kept, 39 bases in frame from base 1. The germline V gene encodes CDR1 MNHNY and CDR2 SVGAGI (reference sequence). The protocol used for the library was the immunoSEQ multiplex PCR assay. For the multiplex PCR, a mixture combining 60 forward primers for TCR Vbeta segments and 13 reverse primers for TCR Jbeta segments was used. The CDR3 region of rearranged TCR beta genes was amplified from genomic DNA with a multiplex PCR assay. Amplified TCR beta libraries were sequenced as 87-base-pair reads on the Illumina HiSeq System. In the authors' own workflow: A later analysis tallied 75 million to 95 million unique TCR beta chains across the 666 repertoires, and approximately 12 million of those chains were shared by two or more donors. Raw reads were error-corrected and collapsed into unique sequences with a nearest-neighbor algorithm that merged closely related sequences to remove PCR and sequencing errors. Alignment of CDR3 sequences to IMGT reference sequences was used to assign V, D and J gene segments. Each retained sequence needed at least a six-nucleotide match to both a V gene segment and a J gene segment. A rearrangement counted as productive if the CDR3 had no stop codons and remained in frame with V and J, and every other rearrangement counted as non-productive. CDR3 was defined according to IMGT convention as the region running from the second conserved V-encoded cysteine to the conserved J-encoded phenylalanine. Sequences without an unambiguous match to a single V gene segment were excluded from the earlier analysis of several hundred of the donors. In an earlier analysis of about 590 of the donors, a V segment was called functional when productive rearrangements were above 56.7%, and segregating when the standard deviation between donors exceeded 5%. A statistical classification framework was developed to diagnose cytomegalovirus status using the catalog of TCR beta chain sequences. In a later analysis, V and J genes were assigned by comparing TCR nucleotide sequences against IMGT/GENE-DB human TR gene sequences. Using the TCRdist pipeline, a later analysis assigned CDR3 sequences along with most-parsimonious VDJ recombination scenarios. In a later analysis, each TCR beta chain was defined by its CDR3 amino acid sequence together with its V-gene family, and reads without a unique V-gene family were excluded. To address suspected cross-contamination and a sequencing artifact, a later analysis removed several hundred highly shared, low-generation-probability nucleotide sequences. For each public chain, a later analysis derived a clonal expansion index from normalized ranks of inferred template counts within each repertoire. In a later analysis, generation probabilities were computed using a VDJ recombination model fitted to out-of-frame rearrangements, and the results were checked against IGoR. In a later analysis, TCR-TCR, TCR-HLA and TCR-CMV co-occurrence was scored with hypergeometric tests, and a repertoire-size bias correction was applied to TCR pairs. In a later analysis, false discovery rates were estimated by permuting HLA or CMV assignments 20 times. A later analysis grouped co-occurring TCRs with DBSCAN, adding TCRdist sequence similarity when clustering within HLA-allele-positive subsets. Repertoires with fewer than 30,000 or more than 120,000 public chains, plus five repertoires with anomalous nucleotide sharing, were excluded from co-occurrence clustering. The source is immuneACCESS, and TCRdb retained only in-frame sequences with V and J called. Part of the clones is not carried over; for the studies checked, unresolved V genes explain less than half of this, and the remainder is unexplained. The V and J calls and clone size come from that table; D and trimming were worked out from the DNA. Across this sample there are about 180,000 clones, with 75% to 85% seen only once. The top ten hold 2% to 2.5% of the sample.

The sequenced sample consisted of PBMCs. This receptor was obtained from a woman in her twenties or thirties in good health and CMV-seropositive. The chain was built from TRBV6-6 and TRBJ2-3; perhaps TRBD2 is the D gene, with 6 bases matching. The CDR3 reads as follows: CASRELAPDTQYF. The nucleotides read TGTGCCAGCAGAGAACTAGCCCCGGATACGCAGTATTTT.